This T cell receptor beta chain was retrieved from a study of shared clonotypes between healthy human individuals. General study points: Naive CD4 clonotypes were shared across several donors at about 5.2%.

This CDR3 contains 14 residues. With 5 bases removed from V and 0 bases from J, the gap between germline ends came to 9 bases. The germline V gene encodes CDR1 MDHEN and CDR2 SYDVKM. The method was immunoSEQ multiplex PCR; TCRdb's version includes in-frame clones alone and lacks a portion of them. This sample has about 2.3 million clones, with just over 90% found just once. Details on this clone: What it binds is not known.

The chain recombines TRBV28 with TRBJ2-3; D not certain. The TCR originated in a young man in good health. Some clones in this sample may be carry-over from other donors' samples. Source material: naive CD4+ T cells from PBMCs. Subset indicated: CD45RA+ positively selected. The CDR3 DNA sequence: TGTGCCAGCAGTCCCCTGGACAGCACAGATACGCAGTATTTT. Amino acids: CASSPLDSTDTQYF.